This T cell receptor beta chain was profiled in a study of tumor-infiltrating lymphocytes in primary liver carcinoma. The investigators made TCR beta cDNA from around 530 ng total RNA, using a constant-region primer. Generation of the TCR beta libraries relied on three nested multiplex PCR rounds using slightly modified ARM-PCR. Rounds one and two of PCR, each of roughly 10 cycles, were primed with TRBV1-TRBV30 forward primers and a C-beta reverse primer. TCRdb analysed the multiplex PCR reads with MiXCR anew, one entry per CDR3 protein. The repertoire holds about 110,000 distinct CDR3 sequences, with around 80% as singletons. Study outcomes and limitations: Among top clones, only about 7-24% appeared in all five tumor regions. Tumors had a top-250-clone fraction that was significantly higher than blood (p = 0.039).

As regards this clonotype: The antigen remains unidentified.

Germline-derived CDR1 and CDR2 are MDHEN and SYDVKM. V lost 2 bases to trimming and J lost 4 bases, with 15 bases between them. The CDR3 totals 15 residues. Co-extraction of both nucleic acids (RNA and DNA) used about 20-34 mg of unsorted bulk tissue. Every patient had chronic HBV infection and was treatment-naive. The source material was liver tumor tissue from sampling region 3. The subset denotes: tumor region T3, left-lateral pole. The TCR comes from a man between 35 and 55 years old with primary liver carcinoma and hepatitis B virus infection. The chain joins TRBV28 to TRBJ2-7; D is uncertain. As DNA, the CDR3 is TGTGCCAGCAGTTTAACAAGCGAAAGAAGGTACGAGCAGTACTTC. Translated, it gives CASSLTSERRYEQYF. Combining the CDR3 with reference TRBV28 and TRBJ2-7 gives the whole variable domain DVKVTQSSRYLVKRTGEKVFLECVQDMDHENMFWYRQDPGLGLRLIYFSYDVKMKEKGDIPEGYSVSREKKERFSLILESASTNQTSMYLCASSLTSERRYEQYFGPGTRLTVT.